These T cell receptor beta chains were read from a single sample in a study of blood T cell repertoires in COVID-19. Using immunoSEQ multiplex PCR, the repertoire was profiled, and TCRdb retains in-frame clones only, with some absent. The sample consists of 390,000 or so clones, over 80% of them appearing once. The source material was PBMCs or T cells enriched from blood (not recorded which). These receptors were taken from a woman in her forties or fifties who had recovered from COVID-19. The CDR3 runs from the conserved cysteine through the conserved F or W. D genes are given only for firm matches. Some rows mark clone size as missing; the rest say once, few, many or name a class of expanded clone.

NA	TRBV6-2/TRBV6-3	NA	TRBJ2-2	CASSYRASPAGELFF	TGTGCCAGCAGTTACCGGGCTAGCCCGGCCGGGGAGCTGTTTTTT
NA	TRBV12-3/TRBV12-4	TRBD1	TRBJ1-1	CASSLGQLAFF	TGTGCCAGCAGTTTGGGACAGTTAGCTTTCTTT
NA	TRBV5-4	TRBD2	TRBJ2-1	CASSSNTSGHEQFF	TGTGCCAGCAGCAGCAACACTAGCGGACATGAGCAGTTCTTC
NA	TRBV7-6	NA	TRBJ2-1	CASSTYIDNEQFF	TGTGCCAGCAGCACATATATCGACAATGAGCAGTTCTTC
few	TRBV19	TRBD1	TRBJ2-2	CASSIDWRRGQGDVTGELFF	TGTGCCAGTAGTATAGATTGGCGGCGGGGACAGGGGGACGTCACCGGGGAGCTGTTTTTT
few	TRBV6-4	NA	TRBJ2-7	CASSENPPALRPPFSEQYF	TGTGCCAGCAGTGAAAACCCCCCGGCACTACGTCCCCCCTTCTCCGAGCAGTACTTC
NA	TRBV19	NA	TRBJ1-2	CASTAGAGYTF	TGTGCCAGTACGGCGGGGGCTGGCTACACCTTC
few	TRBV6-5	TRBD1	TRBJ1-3	CASTQGVGNTIYF	TGTGCCAGCACTCAGGGGGTCGGAAACACCATATATTTT
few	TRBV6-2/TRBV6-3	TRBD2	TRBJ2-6	CASSSLAESGANVLTF	TGTGCCAGCAGTTCACTAGCGGAGTCTGGGGCCAACGTCCTGACTTTC
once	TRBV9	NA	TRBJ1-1	CASSVHPKGVGQMNTEAFF	TGTGCCAGCAGCGTACATCCGAAGGGGGTGGGCCAAATGAACACTGAAGCTTTCTTT
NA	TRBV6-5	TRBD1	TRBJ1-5	CASRLGQGAFQPQHF	TGTGCCAGCAGGCTGGGACAGGGGGCTTTTCAGCCCCAGCATTTT
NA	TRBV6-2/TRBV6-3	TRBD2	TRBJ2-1	CASSYGGLSSGSNEQFF	TGTGCCAGCAGTTACGGGGGACTATCCTCGGGAAGCAATGAGCAGTTCTTC
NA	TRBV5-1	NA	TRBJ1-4	CASSLGQGGEKLFF	TGCGCCAGCAGCTTGGGTCAGGGAGGGGAAAAACTGTTTTTT
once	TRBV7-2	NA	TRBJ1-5	CASSAFSESNQPQHF	TGTGCCAGCAGCGCCTTCAGCGAGAGCAATCAGCCCCAGCATTTT
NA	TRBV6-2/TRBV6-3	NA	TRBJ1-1	CASSYGGDLNTEAFF	TGTGCCAGCAGTTACGGGGGCGATTTAAACACTGAAGCTTTCTTT
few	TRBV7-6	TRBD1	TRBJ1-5	CASSQGQGGNQPQHF	TGTGCCAGCAGCCAGGGACAGGGTGGGAATCAGCCCCAGCATTTT
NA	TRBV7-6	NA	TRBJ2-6	CASSLDLDRRSGANVLTF	TGTGCCAGCAGCTTAGACCTAGACCGGCGGTCTGGGGCCAACGTCCTGACTTTC
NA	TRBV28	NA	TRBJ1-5	CASSFSIPNQPQHF	TGTGCCAGCAGTTTCTCTATCCCAAATCAGCCCCAGCATTTT
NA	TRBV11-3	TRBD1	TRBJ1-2	CASSLGQGGHGYTF	TGTGCCAGCAGCTTAGGACAGGGTGGGCATGGCTACACCTTC
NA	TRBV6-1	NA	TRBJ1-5	CASSEWRQPQHF	TGTGCCAGCAGTGAATGGAGACAGCCCCAGCATTTT
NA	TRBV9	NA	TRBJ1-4	CASSPQGLGNEKLFF	TGTGCCAGCAGCCCCCAGGGCCTCGGGAATGAAAAACTGTTTTTT
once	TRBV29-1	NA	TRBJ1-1	CSVGVIPGPGGNTEAFF	TGCAGCGTCGGTGTAATACCAGGCCCCGGTGGGAACACTGAAGCTTTCTTT
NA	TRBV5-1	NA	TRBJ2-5	CASSLGPSSETQYF	TGCGCCAGCAGCTTGGGCCCTAGTAGCGAGACCCAGTACTTC
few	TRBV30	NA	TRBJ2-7	CAWSVNRQIYEQYF	TGTGCCTGGAGTGTAAACCGACAGATCTACGAGCAGTACTTC
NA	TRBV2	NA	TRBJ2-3	CASAGGRATDTQYF	TGTGCCAGCGCGGGCGGACGGGCGACAGATACGCAGTATTTT
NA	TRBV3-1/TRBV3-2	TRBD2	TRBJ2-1	CASSRGGGFGEQFF	TGTGCCAGCAGCCGGGGCGGGGGGTTCGGTGAGCAGTTCTTC
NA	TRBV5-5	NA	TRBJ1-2	CASSYRVGVGYTF	TGTGCCAGCAGCTACAGGGTGGGGGTTGGCTACACCTTC
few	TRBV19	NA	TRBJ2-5	CASSIGANPGVAETQYF	TGTGCCAGTAGTATCGGAGCGAATCCGGGGGTCGCGGAGACCCAGTACTTC
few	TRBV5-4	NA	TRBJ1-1	CASSLGGGFLNTEAFF	TGTGCCAGCAGCTTGGGCGGGGGGTTTCTGAACACTGAAGCTTTCTTT
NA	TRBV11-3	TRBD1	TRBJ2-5	CASSLVGQGAETQYF	TGTGCCAGCAGCTTAGTAGGACAGGGGGCTGAGACCCAGTACTTC
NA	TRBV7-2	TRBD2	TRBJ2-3	CASSGLAGGLWGTDTQYF	TGTGCCAGCAGTGGTCTAGCGGGAGGGCTCTGGGGCACAGATACGCAGTATTTT
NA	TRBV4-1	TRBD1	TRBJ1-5	CASSQRQGAGQPQHF	TGCGCCAGCAGCCAACGACAGGGGGCCGGTCAGCCCCAGCATTTT
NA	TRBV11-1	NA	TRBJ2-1	CASSPRDFSSYNEQFF	TGTGCCAGCAGCCCCCGGGACTTCAGCTCCTACAATGAGCAGTTCTTC
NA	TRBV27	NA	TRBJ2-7	CASSPGGARSYEQYF	TGTGCCAGCAGCCCTGGCGGGGCCCGCTCCTACGAGCAGTACTTC
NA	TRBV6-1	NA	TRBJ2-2	CASSEVEYLSGELFF	TGTGCCAGCAGTGAAGTGGAGTATTTATCCGGGGAGCTGTTTTTT
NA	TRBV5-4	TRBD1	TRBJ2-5	CASSFSQGTGETQYF	TGTGCCAGCAGCTTTTCTCAGGGGACAGGGGAGACCCAGTACTTC
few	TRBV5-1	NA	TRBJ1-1	CASSPEGGFGTEAFF	TGCGCCAGCAGCCCCGAGGGGGGGTTCGGAACTGAAGCTTTCTTT
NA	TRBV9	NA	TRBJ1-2	CASSHPQGLSDGYTF	TGTGCCAGCAGCCACCCCCAGGGGCTGTCTGATGGCTACACCTTC
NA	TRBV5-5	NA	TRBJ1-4	CASSLPGQVFEKLFF	TGTGCCAGCAGCTTGCCCGGCCAGGTATTCGAAAAACTGTTTTTT
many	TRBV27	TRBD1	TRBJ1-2	CASRGTGGITRDGYTF	TGTGCCAGCCGTGGGACAGGGGGTATAACTAGGGATGGCTACACCTTC
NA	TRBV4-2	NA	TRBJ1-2	CASSIQGSTNYGYTF	TGTGCCAGCAGCATACAGGGCTCGACCAACTATGGCTACACCTTC
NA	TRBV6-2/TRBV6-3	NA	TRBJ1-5	CASSTGGTRSQHF	TGTGCCAGCAGCACTGGGGGCACGAGGTCCCAGCATTTT
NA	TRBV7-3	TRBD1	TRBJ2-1	CASSLRRGSGTGVLNEQFF	TGTGCCAGCAGCTTACGAAGGGGGAGTGGGACAGGGGTGCTCAATGAGCAGTTCTTC
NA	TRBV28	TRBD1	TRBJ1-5	CASSRGDRVNQPQHF	TGTGCCAGCAGTCGAGGGGACAGGGTGAATCAGCCCCAGCATTTT
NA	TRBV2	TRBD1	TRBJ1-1	CASRRNQGQGAEYQTAFF	TGTGCCAGCAGACGGAACCAGGGACAGGGGGCGGAATACCAGACGGCTTTCTTT
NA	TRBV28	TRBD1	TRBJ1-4	CASRTGTDEKLFF	TGTGCCAGCAGAACCGGGACAGACGAAAAACTGTTTTTT
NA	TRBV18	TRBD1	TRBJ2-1	CASSPRQGAYNEQFF	TGTGCCAGCTCACCAAGACAGGGGGCGTACAATGAGCAGTTCTTC
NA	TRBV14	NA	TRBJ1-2	CASSHTGNLYGYTF	TGTGCCAGCAGCCACACCGGGAACCTCTATGGCTACACCTTC